This T cell receptor (beta chain) was identified during a study of blood T cell repertoires in COVID-19. The germline V gene encodes CDR1 SGDLS and CDR2 YYNGEE. The CDR3 consists of 18 residues. The V end lost 0 bases, the J end lost 0 bases, and 18 bases lay between the germline ends. Method: immunoSEQ multiplex PCR; TCRdb's copy keeps in-frame clones and lacks some. The table lists about 340,000 clones, around 83% of them singletons, with about 2.7% in the top ten. The chain recombines TRBV9 with TRBJ1-1; tentative D call: TRBD1 (5 bases). The sequence derives from a man aged 30 to 45 with active or convalescent COVID-19. The specimen was peripheral blood. Written as DNA, the CDR3 is TGTGCCAGCAGCGTAGTTTGGAGGGACTGCTGCGTGAACACTGAAGCTTTCTTT. Residues: CASSVVWRDCCVNTEAFF.